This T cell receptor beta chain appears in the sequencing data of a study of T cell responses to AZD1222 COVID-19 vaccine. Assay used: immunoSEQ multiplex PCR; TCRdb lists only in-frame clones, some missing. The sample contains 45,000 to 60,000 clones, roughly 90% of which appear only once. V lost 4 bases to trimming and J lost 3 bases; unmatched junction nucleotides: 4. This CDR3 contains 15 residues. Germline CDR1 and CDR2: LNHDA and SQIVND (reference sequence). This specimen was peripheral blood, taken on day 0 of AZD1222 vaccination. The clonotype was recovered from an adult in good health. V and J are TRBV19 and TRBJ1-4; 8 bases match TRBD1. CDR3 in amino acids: CASSRQGKANEKLFF. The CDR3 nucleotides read TGTGCCAGTAGTAGACAGGGGAAAGCTAATGAAAAACTGTTTTTT.